This T cell receptor beta chain derives from a study of OX40 agonist ivuxolimab in advanced cancers. Study overall: Partial responses, seen in three patients, involved one hepatocellular carcinoma and two cutaneous melanomas. General observations from the study: In a subset of nonresponders, normalized T-cell clonal expansion was also low. There were, on average, more expanded clones in CD8+ T cells than in CD4+.

To note about this clone: As yet, its antigen is unknown.

The CDR3 sequence is 14 residues long. Trimming stripped 5 bases from V and 2 bases from J, with 13 bases between. CDR1 SEHNR and CDR2 FQNEAQ come from the germline V gene (reference sequence). Produced via immunoSEQ multiplex PCR; TCRdb's table is partial and in-frame only. This sample yields 50,000 to 70,000 clones, of which more than 75% are seen a single time; 0.37% belongs to the top ten. The origin of this receptor is an adult with an advanced solid tumor such as melanoma, head and neck, liver or kidney cancer. The chain has TRBV7-9 and TRBJ2-7; possibly TRBD1 for D (6 bases). Sequences were derived from CD4+ or CD8+ T cells sorted from blood, sampled in a trial of the OX40 agonist ivuxolimab. The CDR3 loop reads CASSQTGPTYEQYF. In DNA, the CDR3 is TGTGCCAGCAGCCAGACAGGTCCCACCTACGAGCAGTACTTC.